This T cell receptor beta chain originates from a study of blood T cells in healthy people across ages. Regarding the study as a whole: Roughly linearly, TCR beta diversity per million T cells fell as age increased.

Comments on this clonotype: Its antigen is unidentified.

Each donor had roughly 10 milliliters of peripheral blood drawn. Isolation yielded PBMCs, at least 6 million per sample, in every case. The CDR3 covers 17 residues. CDR1 is PRHDT, CDR2 FYEKMQ, per germline (reference sequence). V was pared by 4 bases and J by 2 bases, with 18 bases between. With a J-beta primer mix and a sample-barcoded 5' primer, a second PCR ran about 6 to 11 cycles. Researchers report that a template-switch adaptor with 12 random nucleotides tagged each cDNA molecule. MiXCR was run by TCRdb on the 5' RACE reads, yielding one entry per CDR3 protein. The sample consists of hundreds of thousands of distinct CDR3 sequences, 45% to 70% of them appearing once.

The receptor's source is a man aged 35-49 years in good health. The sequenced material came from blood. The chain recombines TRBV13 with TRBJ1-5; D is undetermined. The CDR3 loop reads CASSSRNTGLRNQPQHF. The CDR3 region has the DNA TGTGCCAGCAGCTCTCGGAATACCGGGCTCCGCAATCAGCCCCAGCATTTT. The full variable domain, with the rest looked up from reference TRBV13 and TRBJ1-5, is AAGVIQSPRHLIKEKRETATLKCYPIPRHDTVYWYQQGPGQDPQFLISFYEKMQSDKGSIPDRFSAQQFSDYHSELNMSSLELGDSALYFCASSSRNTGLRNQPQHFGDGTRLSIL.